Shown below are 19 T cell receptor beta chains from a single sample sequenced in a study of molecular identifiers for immune sequencing clone quantification. TCRdb re-analysed the PCR reads in MiXCR, keeping a single row per CDR3 protein. The data hold about 630,000 distinct CDR3 sequences, with about 25% observed a single time. The specimen sequenced was naive CD8+ T cells from blood, with Jurkat cell RNA spiked in. As for subset: FACS-sorted CD8+CD4-CCR7+CD45RA+ naive T cells. The receptors originated from a human donor in good health. Some libraries in this study had Jurkat cell RNA spiked in.

This clonotype was observed many times. The CDR3 DNA reads TGTGCCAGCAGCCTGGAGGACCTCCCAGATACGCAGTATTTT. It encodes CASSLEDLPDTQYF. The rearrangement links TRBV7-9 to TRBJ2-3, with a possible D match to TRBD2 (5 bases). Between the trimmed V and J ends, which lost 5 bases and 4 bases, there was a span of 13 bases. The CDR3 has 14 residues. Germline V gives CDR1 SEHNR, CDR2 FQNEAQ (reference sequence). Together with reference TRBV7-9 and TRBJ2-3, the CDR3 gives the full variable domain: DTGVSQNPRHKITKRGQNVTFRCDPISEHNRLYWYRQTLGQGPEFLTYFQNEAQLEKSRLLSDRFSAERPKGSFSTLEIQRTEQGDSAMYLCASSLEDLPDTQYFGPGTRLTVL.

This clonotype was counted a few times. This chain uses TRBV25-1 with TRBJ2-1; 10 positions match TRBD2. The V segment lost 6 bases and the J segment 8 bases; nucleotides outside the gene matches: 7. The CDR3 covers 14 residues. In germline, CDR1 is MGHDK, CDR2 SYGVNS. In DNA form, the CDR3 reads TGTGCCAGCAGGCCAGCGGGGGGGCTCGATGAGCAGTTCTTC. It encodes CASRPAGGLDEQFF.

The table lists this clonotype with a few counts. V is TRBV3-1 and J is TRBJ1-1; 7 bases agree with TRBD1. The germline V gene has CDR1 LGHDT and CDR2 YNNKEL (reference sequence). This CDR3 has 14 amino acids. The junction had 7 bases not matched to a gene; V was cut back by 6 bases and J by 3 bases. This chain's CDR3 is CASSEGGWDTEAFF. The CDR3 bases are TGTGCCAGCAGTGAAGGGGGCTGGGACACTGAAGCTTTCTTT. The whole variable domain, filled in from reference TRBV3-1 and TRBJ1-1, reads DTAVSQTPKYLVTQMGNDKSIKCEQNLGHDTMYWYKQDSKKFLKIMFSYNNKELIINETVPNRFSPKSPDKAHLNLHINSLELGDSAVYFCASSEGGWDTEAFFGQGTRLTVV.

The gene calls are TRBV28 and TRBJ2-2; D perhaps matches TRBD1 (6 bases). The CDR3 has 16 residues. Per germline, CDR1 MDHEN and CDR2 SYDVKM. Deletions cut 6 bases from V and 0 bases from J, with 14 bases between. CDR3 in DNA: TGTGCCAGCAGGATCTACCGGACAGCGAACACCGGGGAGCTGTTTTTT. Translating it yields CASRIYRTANTGELFF.

The chain's CDR3 is CASSEALTDWAYTF. For the CDR3, the DNA is TGTGCCAGCAGTGAAGCGTTAACAGACTGGGCGTACACCTTC. This chain joins TRBV2 and TRBJ1-2; D is ambiguous. Between the trimmed V and J ends, which lost 0 bases and 11 bases, there was a span of 16 bases. The CDR3 consists of 14 residues. CDR1 and CDR2 from the germline V gene are SNHLY and FYNNEI. Using reference TRBV2 and TRBJ1-2 for the parts outside the CDR3, the full variable domain is EPEVTQTPSHQVTQMGQEVILRCVPISNHLYFYWYRQILGQKVEFLVSFYNNEISEKSEIFDDQFSVERPDGSNFTLKIRSTKLEDSAMYFCASSEALTDWAYTFGSGTRLTVV.

On this clonotype itself: A junction end diverges from the germline sequence, so it may reflect a read error. The rearrangement uses TRBV4-2 and TRBJ2-7; 12 nucleotides line up with TRBD2. Germline CDR1 reads LGHNA; CDR2 reads YNFKEQ. This CDR3 has 16 amino acids. CDR3 DNA: TGTGCCGGCAGCCCCCGGACTAGCGGGACTTCCTACGAGCAGTACTTC. Translating gives CAGSPRTSGTSYEQYF.

This chain links TRBV30 with TRBJ1-5; 7 nucleotides agree with TRBD1. Germline values: CDR1 GTSNPN, CDR2 SVGIG (reference sequence). The trim removed 2 bases at V and 1 base at J, leaving 5 bases unmatched. CDR3 size: 15 residues. CDR3 coding DNA: TGTGCCTGGAGTCAAGGGACAGCAAGCAATCAGCCCCAGCATTTT. Its translation: CAWSQGTASNQPQHF.

This clonotype was picked up a small number of times. The rearrangement links TRBV24-1 to TRBJ2-2; D ambiguous. Germline CDR1 and CDR2: KGHDR and SFDVKD. Trimming stripped 4 bases from V and 2 bases from J, with 4 bases between. The CDR3 sequence is 13 residues long. This chain's CDR3 is CATSEFNTGELFF. Here the CDR3 DNA reads TGTGCCACCAGTGAATTTAACACCGGGGAGCTGTTTTTT.

This clonotype occurred many times. This rearrangement joins TRBV6-2 or TRBV6-3 to TRBJ1-5, with D perhaps matching TRBD1 (6 bases). This CDR3 has 14 residues. Deletions cut 5 bases from V and 3 bases from J, with 11 bases between. Germline loops: CDR1 MNHEY, CDR2 SVGEGT. The CDR3 loop is CASSEGHNNQPQHF. For the CDR3, the DNA is TGTGCCAGCAGTGAGGGACACAACAATCAGCCCCAGCATTTT.

The CDR3 spells CSARDQVGGHYNEQFF. CDR3 in DNA: TGCAGTGCTAGAGATCAGGTCGGGGGCCATTACAATGAGCAGTTCTTC. J is TRBJ2-1 and V is TRBV20-1; D could derive from TRBD1 or TRBD2 (6 bases each). The CDR3 runs to 16 residues. CDR1 DFQATT and CDR2 SNEGSKA come from the germline V gene (reference sequence). With 0 bases removed from V and 4 bases from J, the gap between germline ends came to 16 bases.

This clonotype has a count of ten or more. The CDR3 region is CASSYKGGTEAFF. DNA of the CDR3: TGTGCCAGCAGTTACAAGGGTGGCACTGAAGCTTTCTTT. This chain uses TRBV6-5 with TRBJ1-1, with D unclear. The CDR3 is 13 amino acids. Trimming shortened V by 2 bases and J by 4 bases, and 8 bases separated the two germline ends. Germline CDR1 MNHEY, CDR2 SVGAGI.

This clonotype was recorded a few times. The chain joins TRBV5-6 to TRBJ1-6; D ambiguous. Germline assignment: CDR1 SGHDT and CDR2 YYEEEE. V was shortened by 1 base and J by 0 bases, with 8 bases between the two germline ends. This CDR3 region has 16 residues. Written as DNA, the CDR3 is TGTGCCAGCAGCTTGTTGGGGAGCTCCTATAATTCACCCCTCCACTTT. Protein: CASSLLGSSYNSPLHF.

The chain uses TRBV9 and TRBJ2-7; 7 bases fit TRBD1. From germline, CDR1 is SGDLS and CDR2 YYNGEE. V lost 4 bases, J lost 0 bases, and 10 bases stayed unmatched. This CDR3 contains 16 residues. In DNA, the CDR3 is TGTGCCAGCAGCACTCGGGACAGTCAGCCCTCCTACGAGCAGTACTTC. It specifies CASSTRDSQPSYEQYF.

The rearrangement links TRBV4-3 to TRBJ2-3; 7 bases map to TRBD2. Germline CDR1 LGHNA, CDR2 YSLEER. The ends lost 0 bases at V and 0 bases at J; junction bases unmatched: 12. This CDR3 is 19 amino acids long. The CDR3 DNA follows: TGCGCCAGCAGCCAAGATTCGTGGGAGGGCCTAGGAAGCACAGATACGCAGTATTTT. It is translated as CASSQDSWEGLGSTDTQYF.

This clonotype was recorded a few times. The rearrangement links TRBV3-1 to TRBJ2-5; 8 bases are a match to TRBD1. Looked up from germline, CDR1 is LGHDT and CDR2 is YNNKEL (reference sequence). The ends lost 1 base at V and 4 bases at J; junction bases unmatched: 8. CDR3 length equals 16 residues. CDR3 in DNA: TGTGCCAGCAGCCAAGGTGTTCGGACAGGGCGAGAGACCCAGTACTTC. It codes for CASSQGVRTGRETQYF.

The sample holds a few counts of this clonotype. The gene calls are TRBV27 and TRBJ2-7, with 7 bases that match TRBD2. The CDR3 consists of 17 residues. Germline values: CDR1 MNHEY, CDR2 SMNVEV (reference sequence). The V and J ends lost 2 bases and 3 bases, in that order; junction bases with no gene match: 13. This CDR3 reads CASSLIGTGEGHYEQYF. As DNA, the CDR3 is TGTGCCAGCAGTTTAATCGGTACGGGGGAGGGCCACTACGAGCAGTACTTC.

This clonotype was found a few times. This chain uses TRBV6-2 or TRBV6-3 with TRBJ1-1; TRBD1 agrees at 7 bases. J lost 5 bases, V lost 4 bases, and 7 bases had no gene match. Germline V gene lookup returns CDR1 MNHEY and CDR2 SVGEGT. The CDR3 runs to 14 residues. CDR3 in DNA: TGTGCCAGCAGTTTAATCGGGACAGAGACTGAAGCTTTCTTT. It encodes CASSLIGTETEAFF.

This clonotype was counted only a few times. The gene calls are TRBV28 and TRBJ2-1; 9 bases fit TRBD2. With 1 base clipped from V and 10 bases from J, the junction kept 8 bases outside the gene matches. Germline V gene lookup returns CDR1 MDHEN and CDR2 SYDVKM. The CDR3 extends over 15 amino acids. In DNA form, the CDR3 reads TGTGCCAGCAGTTTATATGCGGGAGGGCCACCGGAGCAGTTCTTC. This gives the protein CASSLYAGGPPEQFF.

This rearrangement joins TRBV2 to TRBJ1-3; TRBD1 is a possible D gene (6 bases). V was trimmed by 3 bases and J by 5 bases, leaving 17 bases between them. Looked up from germline, CDR1 is SNHLY and CDR2 is FYNNEI. This CDR3 is built from 16 residues. CDR3 coding DNA: TGTGCCAGCAGTGATAATACAGGGTCTCTCCGAAACACCATATATTTT. It yields the protein CASSDNTGSLRNTIYF.